Listed below are T cell receptor beta chains from one sample, sequenced in a study of shared clonotypes between healthy human individuals. Only in-frame clones appear in the TCRdb table, and some are missing; sequencing was by immunoSEQ multiplex PCR. This sample has 1.4 million to 1.5 million clones, with roughly 96% found just once. The sequenced material came from naive CD4+ T cells sorted from blood. These receptors all come from a man aged 25 to 45 in good health. CDR3s include the opening cysteine and the closing phenylalanine or tryptophan. D genes are given only for firm matches. The listing skips clone size in some rows; elsewhere it reads once, few, many or a size class.

NA,TRBV5-6,TRBD2,TRBJ2-1,TGTGCCAGCAGCTTGACTAGCGGGAGCCACTACAATGAGCAGTTCTTC,CASSLTSGSHYNEQFF
NA,TRBV7-2,NA,TRBJ1-2,TGTGCCAGCAGCCAGGGACGGCTTAATGGCTACACCTTC,CASSQGRLNGYTF
NA,TRBV5-1,NA,TRBJ2-1,TGCGCCAGCAGCTTGATGGCAGGGACCCACAATGAGCAGTTCTTC,CASSLMAGTHNEQFF
NA,TRBV5-6,NA,TRBJ2-5,TGTGCCAGCAGCTTCCCACTACAAGAGACCCAGTACTTC,CASSFPLQETQYF
NA,TRBV13,NA,TRBJ2-3,TGTGCCTCCTTTCGAGGGGATACGCAGTATTTT,CASFRGDTQYF
NA,TRBV5-4,NA,TRBJ2-2,TGTGCCAGCAGACCGGACAGATTCACCGGGGAGCTGTTTTTT,CASRPDRFTGELFF
NA,TRBV18,NA,TRBJ2-1,TGTGCCAGCTCACCATATCATAGCCCCGGGAGCTCCTACAATGAGCAGTTCTTC,CASSPYHSPGSSYNEQFF
NA,TRBV1,NA,TRBJ1-4,TGCACCAGCAGCCACCACCCGAGACAGGGGGCTGGAAAACTGTTTTTT,CTSSHHPRQGAGKLFF
NA,TRBV5-1,TRBD2,TRBJ2-1,TGCGCCAGCAGCTTACGGATAGCGGGAGGTACCTACAATGAGCAGTTCTTC,CASSLRIAGGTYNEQFF
NA,TRBV5-4,NA,TRBJ2-1,TGTGCCAGCAGCTTGGAAGGTTCTACTGAGCAGTTCTTC,CASSLEGSTEQFF
NA,TRBV28,NA,TRBJ2-3,TGTGCCAGCAGTTTACGGCAGCGCACAGATACGCAGTATTTT,CASSLRQRTDTQYF
NA,TRBV7-9,TRBD1,TRBJ1-2,TGTGCCAGCAGCTTCATGGGACAGGGCAATGGCTACACCTTC,CASSFMGQGNGYTF
NA,TRBV7-3,TRBD2,TRBJ2-1,TGTGCCAGCTGCGCTAGCGGGAGGACCCGGCAGTTCTTC,CASCASGRTRQFF
NA,TRBV6-1,TRBD2,TRBJ2-7,TGTGCCAGCAGTGAGAGACTAGCGGGATCTGGCGAGCAGTACTTC,CASSERLAGSGEQYF
NA,TRBV19,NA,TRBJ2-7,TGTGCCAGTAGTATCCTTCCGGCGCTCTCTACCTACGAGCAGTACTTC,CASSILPALSTYEQYF
NA,TRBV7-3,TRBD2,TRBJ2-7,TGTGCCAGCAGCTCGCAAAGCGGGAGGGCCCACGAGCAGTACTTC,CASSSQSGRAHEQYF
NA,TRBV5-1,NA,TRBJ2-2,TGCGCCAGCAGGGACCAAGCCGGGGAGCTGTTTTTT,CASRDQAGELFF
NA,TRBV9,NA,TRBJ2-3,TGTGCCAGCAGCGGAAGGCTTGACACAGATACGCAGTATTTT,CASSGRLDTDTQYF
NA,TRBV15,NA,TRBJ2-7,TGTGCCACCAGCAGAACTCCCCAGGAATACTACGAGCAGTACTTC,CATSRTPQEYYEQYF
NA,TRBV13,TRBD2,TRBJ2-7,TGTGCCAGCAGCTTGGCGGGAGCCCTCTTGGAGCAGTACTTC,CASSLAGALLEQYF
NA,TRBV28,NA,TRBJ2-1,TGTGCCAGCAGTAAACTACGAAACTACAATGAGCAGTTCTTC,CASSKLRNYNEQFF
NA,TRBV2,NA,TRBJ1-5,TGTGCCAGCAGTGAACAGGGAAGAGACCAGCCCCAGCATTTT,CASSEQGRDQPQHF
NA,TRBV5-6,NA,TRBJ2-7,TGTGCCAGCAGCGACCAGTCTGCCCAGTACTTC,CASSDQSAQYF
NA,TRBV21-1,NA,TRBJ2-7,TGTGCCAGCAGCAAAAGGAGATCCGGGACAGGGGGATACGGGTCCTACGAGCAGTACTTC,CASSKRRSGTGGYGSYEQYF
NA,TRBV5-1,NA,TRBJ2-2,TGCGCCAGCAGGGTCGGTACCACCGGGGAGCTGTTTTTT,CASRVGTTGELFF
NA,TRBV27,NA,TRBJ1-5,TGTGCCAGCAGAACAGGGTATCAGCCCCAGCATTTT,CASRTGYQPQHF
NA,TRBV11-3,TRBD2,TRBJ2-7,TGTGCCAGCAGCTCCTCGGGACTAGCGGACTACGAGCAGTACTTC,CASSSSGLADYEQYF
NA,TRBV7-8,NA,TRBJ2-5,TGTGCCAGCAGCTTATCGGGACACACAGGCCAAGAGACCCAGTACTTC,CASSLSGHTGQETQYF
NA,TRBV14,NA,TRBJ2-7,TGTGCCAGCAGCCTTCACGGGACTCCCGAGCAGTACTTC,CASSLHGTPEQYF
NA,TRBV5-5,TRBD1,TRBJ2-7,TGTGCCAGCAGCTCCGTGGTAGGGGGCGAGGGCGAGCAGTACTTC,CASSSVVGGEGEQYF
NA,TRBV5-8,NA,TRBJ2-3,TGTGCCAGCAGCTTGGTGGATACGCAGTATTTT,CASSLVDTQYF
NA,TRBV4-1,NA,TRBJ1-5,TGCGCCAGCAGCCCGCTGGTCGTACTCAATCAGCCCCAGCATTTT,CASSPLVVLNQPQHF
NA,TRBV19,TRBD1,TRBJ1-1,TGTGCCAGTAGTATAGTCGGGACAGGGGCTGAAGCTTTCTTT,CASSIVGTGAEAFF
NA,TRBV9,NA,TRBJ2-7,TGTGCCAGCAGCCCGGACCCATCCTACGAGCAGTACTTC,CASSPDPSYEQYF
NA,TRBV7-2,NA,TRBJ1-2,TGTGCCAGCAGCTTAGGGTCACCGGCTGGCTACACCTTC,CASSLGSPAGYTF
few,TRBV27,TRBD2,TRBJ2-1,TGTGCCAGCAGACTAGCGGGACCATCCTACAATGAGCAGTTCTTC,CASRLAGPSYNEQFF
NA,TRBV7-9,NA,TRBJ2-7,TGTGCCAGCAGCCCTCACTACGGGGCGGCCGAGCAGTACTTC,CASSPHYGAAEQYF
NA,TRBV5-1,NA,TRBJ2-1,TGCGCCAGCAGCTTGGACGGACGGTCTAAGGAGTTCTTC,CASSLDGRSKEFF
NA,TRBV29-1,TRBD1,TRBJ1-5,TGCAGCGTTGGGGACAGAAGCAATCAGCCCCAGCATTTT,CSVGDRSNQPQHF
NA,TRBV2,NA,TRBJ1-1,TGTGCCAGCATCGAAAGGGGGATGAACACTGAAGCTTTCTTT,CASIERGMNTEAFF
NA,TRBV5-1,NA,TRBJ1-1,TGCGCCAGCGGGGGGTATGCCGAGAACACTGAAGCTTTCTTT,CASGGYAENTEAFF
NA,TRBV7-9,NA,TRBJ1-3,TGTGCCAGCACGTTGGTGGGGAGCTCTGGAAACACCATATATTTT,CASTLVGSSGNTIYF
NA,TRBV10-3,TRBD1,TRBJ1-1,TGTGCCATCAGTGAGTCCGACAGGGGGACTGAAGCTTTCTTT,CAISESDRGTEAFF
once,TRBV5-1,NA,TRBJ2-1,TGCGCCAGCAGTGAAGGACAGCCGTTGTACAATGAGCAGTTCTTC,CASSEGQPLYNEQFF
NA,TRBV5-1,NA,TRBJ2-3,TGCGCCAGCAGCTTGGCCGCCAGGGACACAGATACGCAGTATTTT,CASSLAARDTDTQYF
NA,TRBV7-8,TRBD1,TRBJ2-5,TGTGCCAGCAGCTTAGAGACAGGGAAACTCCTACAAGAGACCCAGTACTTC,CASSLETGKLLQETQYF
NA,TRBV5-1,NA,TRBJ2-7,TGCGCCAGCAGCCCAGGGGGGACTAGGAGGGAGCAGTACTTC,CASSPGGTRREQYF
NA,TRBV20-1,NA,TRBJ2-2,TGCAGTGCCAGATCAGGGGGGGAGCTGTTTTTT,CSARSGGELFF
NA,TRBV14,TRBD2,TRBJ2-7,TGTGCCAGCAGCCAAGCCGGACTAGCGGGAGGGTCCTACGAGCAGTACTTC,CASSQAGLAGGSYEQYF
NA,TRBV6-5,TRBD1,TRBJ2-5,TGTGCCAGCAGTCTAAGGACAGGGCAAGAGACCCAGTACTTC,CASSLRTGQETQYF
NA,TRBV11-3,NA,TRBJ2-5,TGTGCCAGCAGCTTAGCTGGGGATAACCAAGAGACCCAGTACTTC,CASSLAGDNQETQYF
NA,TRBV6-5,NA,TRBJ1-6,TGTGCCAGCAGCATTATTAATTCACCCCTCCACTTT,CASSIINSPLHF
NA,TRBV11-3,NA,TRBJ2-5,TGTGCCAGCAGCTTAGATGGCCTTAAGGGTCGGGAGACCCAGTACTTC,CASSLDGLKGRETQYF
NA,TRBV14,NA,TRBJ2-1,TGTGCCAGCAGCTTCCGGGACTCCTCTAGGAATGAGCAGTTCTTC,CASSFRDSSRNEQFF
NA,TRBV28,TRBD1,TRBJ1-3,TGTGCCAGCAGTTTAGGGGACAGGGTGCCTGGAAACACCATATATTTT,CASSLGDRVPGNTIYF
NA,TRBV6-1,NA,TRBJ2-7,TGTGCCAGCAAGGGGTCGCCGATAGGCGAGCAGTACTTC,CASKGSPIGEQYF
NA,TRBV19,NA,TRBJ2-6,TGTGCCAGTAGTATTCTTCAGAGTGCTGGGGCCAACGTCCTGACTTTC,CASSILQSAGANVLTF
NA,TRBV9,TRBD2,TRBJ2-2,TGTGCCAGCAGCGTAGGGGGAACTAGCGGACTCACCGGGGAGCTGTTTTTT,CASSVGGTSGLTGELFF
NA,TRBV18,NA,TRBJ2-2,TGTGCCAGCTCACTATTAGGACGTCAGGGAATCCCCGGGGAGCTGTTTTTT,CASSLLGRQGIPGELFF
NA,TRBV11-2,TRBD2,TRBJ2-7,TGTGCCAGCAGCACCCACCCCCCTGGACTAGCGGGGCTCTCCTACGAGCAGTACTTC,CASSTHPPGLAGLSYEQYF